This is a list of T cell receptor beta chains from one sample in a study of cytomegalovirus exposure and HLA in healthy donors. Assay used: immunoSEQ multiplex PCR; TCRdb lists only in-frame clones, some missing. The sample yields 70,000 to 85,000 clones, roughly 94% seen once. Sequences were obtained from PBMCs. The receptors shown here come from a woman younger than 30 in good health and CMV-seropositive. Each CDR3 is given with its conserved first and last residue. D genes are given only for firm matches. Expanded clones get a size class; other rows say once, few or many, or leave the size out.

j_gene | v_gene | len | d_gene | abundance | CDR3aa | CDR3nt
TRBJ2-7 | TRBV6-5 | 14 | - | - | CASKLLAESREQYF | TGTGCCAGCAAACTACTAGCCGAATCGAGGGAGCAGTACTTC
TRBJ1-5 | TRBV12-5 | 12 | - | - | CASGVREQPQHF | TGTGCTAGTGGGGTGAGGGAACAGCCCCAGCATTTT
TRBJ1-3 | TRBV4-3 | 15 | - | - | CASSQDKYSGNTIYF | TGCGCCAGCAGCCAAGATAAATACTCTGGAAACACCATATATTTT
TRBJ2-7 | TRBV4-2 | 16 | TRBD2 | - | CASSHSTSGSSYEQYF | TGTGCCAGCAGCCACTCGACTAGCGGGAGTTCCTACGAGCAGTACTTC
TRBJ2-5 | TRBV13 | 13 | - | - | CASSLYRLETQYF | TGTGCCAGCAGCTTATACAGGCTAGAGACCCAGTACTTC
TRBJ2-3 | TRBV7-9 | 14 | TRBD2 | - | CASGTSGSRNTQYF | TGTGCCAGTGGGACTAGCGGGAGTCGAAATACGCAGTATTTT
TRBJ1-1 | TRBV7-9 | 13 | TRBD1 | once | CASSWTGNTEAFF | TGTGCCAGCAGCTGGACAGGGAACACTGAAGCTTTCTTT
TRBJ2-7 | TRBV7-6 | 15 | - | once | CASSLGQSSSYEQYF | TGTGCCAGCAGCTTAGGACAGTCGAGCTCCTACGAGCAGTACTTC
TRBJ2-3 | TRBV11-2 | 17 | TRBD1 | - | CASSLAPGQGAQDTQYF | TGTGCCAGCAGCTTAGCTCCGGGACAGGGGGCACAAGATACGCAGTATTTT
TRBJ2-3 | TRBV7-9 | 15 | - | - | CATKHGREYTDTQYF | TGTGCCACCAAACACGGACGGGAATACACAGATACGCAGTATTTT
TRBJ1-2 | TRBV25-1 | 14 | TRBD1 | - | CASSENRGRYGYTF | TGTGCCAGCAGTGAAAACAGGGGGAGGTATGGCTACACCTTC
TRBJ1-1 | TRBV9 | 13 | - | - | CASSLTMNTEAFF | TGTGCCAGCAGCTTAACTATGAACACTGAAGCTTTCTTT
TRBJ2-7 | TRBV27 | 15 | TRBD1 | - | CASSSWTGRSYEQYF | TGTGCCAGCAGTTCCTGGACAGGGCGGTCCTACGAGCAGTACTTC
TRBJ2-7 | TRBV2 | 14 | TRBD2 | - | CASNSGGFSYEQYF | TGTGCCAGCAATAGCGGGGGGTTCTCCTACGAGCAGTACTTC
TRBJ1-6 | TRBV19 | 14 | - | - | CASTVSQGDSPLHF | TGTGCCAGTACCGTGTCGCAGGGTGATTCACCCCTCCACTTT
TRBJ2-7 | TRBV5-1 | 15 | TRBD2 | few | CASSRTSGSSYEQYF | TGCGCCAGCAGCCGGACTAGCGGGAGCTCCTACGAGCAGTACTTC
TRBJ2-4 | TRBV11-3 | 14 | - | - | CASSPDSYKNIQYF | TGTGCCAGCAGCCCGGACAGCTACAAAAACATTCAGTACTTC
TRBJ1-5 | TRBV5-1 | 16 | - | once | CASSLEGGAANQPQHF | TGCGCCAGCAGCTTGGAAGGAGGGGCGGCGAATCAGCCCCAGCATTTT
TRBJ1-2 | TRBV2 | 13 | - | - | CASSERFLYGYTF | TGTGCCAGCAGTGAGAGGTTTTTGTATGGCTACACCTTC
TRBJ2-1 | TRBV13 | 13 | - | - | CASSLSEYNEQFF | TGTGCCAGCAGCTTATCAGAATACAATGAGCAGTTCTTC
TRBJ2-1 | TRBV7-3 | 15 | TRBD2 | - | CASSPTGRQDNEQFF | TGTGCCAGCAGCCCCACCGGGAGGCAGGACAATGAGCAGTTCTTC
TRBJ1-2 | TRBV18 | 16 | - | - | CASSPLQAHTSGGYTF | TGTGCCAGCTCCCCACTCCAGGCACACACCTCGGGAGGCTACACCTTC
TRBJ2-1 | TRBV10-3 | 13 | TRBD1 | - | CAISKTGALPQFF | TGTGCCATCAGTAAGACAGGGGCGCTCCCTCAGTTCTTC
TRBJ1-2 | TRBV19 | 14 | TRBD1 | - | CASKAGQGANGYTF | TGTGCCAGTAAGGCCGGACAGGGGGCGAATGGCTACACCTTC
TRBJ2-1 | TRBV1 | 19 | - | - | CTSSPTDLLAGGFYNEQFF | TGCACCAGCAGCCCGACCGATCTTCTAGCGGGGGGTTTCTACAATGAGCAGTTCTTC